Detailed here is one TCR beta chain. The sample comes from a study of T cells after yellow fever vaccination. On the study more broadly: Preparation of the low-cell-number fractions used SMART-Seq v4 Ultra Low Input.

TCRdb used MiXCR to reprocess the 5' RACE reads, holding one entry per CDR3 protein. Of 250,000 to 350,000 distinct CDR3 sequences listed, 6.8% are singletons. The sequence was obtained from a man in his late teens or twenties who received the YFV17D yellow fever vaccine. The sequencing used PBMCs, collected 45 days after the first yellow fever vaccination.

The CDR3 is CTTGRVWDTQYF. CDR3 coding DNA: TGTACCACTGGCAGGGTCTGGGATACGCAGTATTTT. V and J are TRBV5-6 and TRBJ2-3; the D gene is possibly TRBD1 (5 bases). CDR3 length: 12 residues. Germline V gives CDR1 SGHDT, CDR2 YYEEEE.